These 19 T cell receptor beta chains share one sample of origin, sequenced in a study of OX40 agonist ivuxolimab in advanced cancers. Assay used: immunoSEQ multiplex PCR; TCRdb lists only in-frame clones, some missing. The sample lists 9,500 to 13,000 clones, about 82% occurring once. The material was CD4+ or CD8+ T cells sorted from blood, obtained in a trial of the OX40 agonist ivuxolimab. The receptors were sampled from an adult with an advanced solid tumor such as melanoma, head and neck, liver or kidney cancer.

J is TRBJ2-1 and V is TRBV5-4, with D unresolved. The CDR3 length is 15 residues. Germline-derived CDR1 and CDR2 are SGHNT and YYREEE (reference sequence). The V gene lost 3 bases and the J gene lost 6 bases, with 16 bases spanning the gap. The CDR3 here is CASSSSRSFANEQFF. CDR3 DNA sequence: TGTGCCAGCAGCTCTTCAAGGTCTTTCGCCAATGAGCAGTTCTTC.

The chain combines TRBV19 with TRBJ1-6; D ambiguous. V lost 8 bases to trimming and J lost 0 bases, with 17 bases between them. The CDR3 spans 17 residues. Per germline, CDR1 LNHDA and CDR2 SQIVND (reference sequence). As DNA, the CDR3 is TGTGCCAGTGGAGACGGTGCCTGGAGCTCCTATAATTCACCCCTCCACTTT. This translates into CASGDGAWSSYNSPLHF.

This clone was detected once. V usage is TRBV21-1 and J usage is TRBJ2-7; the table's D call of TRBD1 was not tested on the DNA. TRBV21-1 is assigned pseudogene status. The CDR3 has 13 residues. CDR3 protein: CASRFSGHYEQYF. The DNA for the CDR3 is TGTGCCAGCAGGTTTTCAGGGCACTACGAGCAGTACTTC.

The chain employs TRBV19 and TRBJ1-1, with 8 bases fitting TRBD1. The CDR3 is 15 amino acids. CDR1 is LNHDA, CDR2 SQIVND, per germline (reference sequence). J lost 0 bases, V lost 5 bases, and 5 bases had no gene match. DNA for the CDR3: TGTGCCAGTAGTCCACGGACAGGGTTGAACACTGAAGCTTTCTTT. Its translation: CASSPRTGLNTEAFF.

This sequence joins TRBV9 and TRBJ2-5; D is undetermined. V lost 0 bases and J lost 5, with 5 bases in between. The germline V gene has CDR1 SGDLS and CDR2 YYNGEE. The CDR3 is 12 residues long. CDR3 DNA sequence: TGTGCCAGCAGCGTAGCGGAGGAGACCCAGTACTTC. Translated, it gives CASSVAEETQYF.

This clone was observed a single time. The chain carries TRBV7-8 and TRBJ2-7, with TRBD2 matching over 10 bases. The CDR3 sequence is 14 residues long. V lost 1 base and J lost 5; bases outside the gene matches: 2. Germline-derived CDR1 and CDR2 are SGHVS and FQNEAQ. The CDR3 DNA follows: TGTGCCAGCAGCTTAGACCTAGCGGGGGACGAGCAGTACTTC. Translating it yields CASSLDLAGDEQYF.

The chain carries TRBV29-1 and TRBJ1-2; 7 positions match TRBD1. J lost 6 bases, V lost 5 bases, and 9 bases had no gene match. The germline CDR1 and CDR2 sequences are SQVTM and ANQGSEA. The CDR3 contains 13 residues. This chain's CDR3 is CSVNPGQPHGYTF. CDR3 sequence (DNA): TGCAGCGTTAATCCGGGACAGCCTCATGGCTACACCTTC.

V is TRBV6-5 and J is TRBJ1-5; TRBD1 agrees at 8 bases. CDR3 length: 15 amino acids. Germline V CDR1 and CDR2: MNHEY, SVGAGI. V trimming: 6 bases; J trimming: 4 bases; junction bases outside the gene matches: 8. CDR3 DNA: TGTGCCAGCAGACCCGACAGGGGAAGGAATCAGCCCCAGCATTTT. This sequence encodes CASRPDRGRNQPQHF.

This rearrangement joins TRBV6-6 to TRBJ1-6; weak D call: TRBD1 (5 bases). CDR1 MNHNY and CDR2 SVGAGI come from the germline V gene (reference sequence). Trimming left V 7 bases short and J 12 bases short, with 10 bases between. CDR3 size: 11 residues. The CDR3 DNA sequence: TGTGCCAGCATGGGGGGGGAACCCCTCCACTTT. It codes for CASMGGEPLHF.

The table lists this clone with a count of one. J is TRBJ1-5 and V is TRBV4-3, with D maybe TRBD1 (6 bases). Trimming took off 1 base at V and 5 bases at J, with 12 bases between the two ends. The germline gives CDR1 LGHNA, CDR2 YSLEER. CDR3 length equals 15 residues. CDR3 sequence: CASSQGTGIHQPQHF. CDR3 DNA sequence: TGCGCCAGCAGCCAAGGAACAGGGATCCATCAGCCCCAGCATTTT.

The CDR3 DNA reads TGTGCCAGCAGCTTAGGACTAGGAGCTGAGCAGTACTTC. Its translation: CASSLGLGAEQYF. J is TRBJ2-7 and V is TRBV13, with D possibly matching TRBD2 (5 bases). Between the trimmed V and J ends, which lost 0 bases and 7 bases, there was a span of 10 bases. The CDR3 is made up of 13 amino acids. CDR1 and CDR2 from the germline V gene are PRHDT and FYEKMQ (reference sequence).

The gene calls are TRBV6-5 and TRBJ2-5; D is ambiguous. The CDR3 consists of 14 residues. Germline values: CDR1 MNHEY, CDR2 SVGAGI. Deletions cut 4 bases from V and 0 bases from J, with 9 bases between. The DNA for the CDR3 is TGTGCCAGCAGTTGGAGAGGCCACCAAGAGACCCAGTACTTC. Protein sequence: CASSWRGHQETQYF.

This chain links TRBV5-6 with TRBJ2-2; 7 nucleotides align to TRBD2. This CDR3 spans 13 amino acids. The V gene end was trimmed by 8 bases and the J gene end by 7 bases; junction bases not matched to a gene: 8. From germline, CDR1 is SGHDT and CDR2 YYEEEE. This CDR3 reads CASGRDVSGELFF. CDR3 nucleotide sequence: TGTGCCAGTGGGAGGGACGTGAGCGGGGAGCTGTTTTTT.

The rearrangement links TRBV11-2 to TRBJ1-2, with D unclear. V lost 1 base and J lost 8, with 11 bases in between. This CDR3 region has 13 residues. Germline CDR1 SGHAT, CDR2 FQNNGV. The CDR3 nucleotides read TGTGCCAGCAGCTTAGGAGGAGACCGCGGCTACACCTTC. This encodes CASSLGGDRGYTF.

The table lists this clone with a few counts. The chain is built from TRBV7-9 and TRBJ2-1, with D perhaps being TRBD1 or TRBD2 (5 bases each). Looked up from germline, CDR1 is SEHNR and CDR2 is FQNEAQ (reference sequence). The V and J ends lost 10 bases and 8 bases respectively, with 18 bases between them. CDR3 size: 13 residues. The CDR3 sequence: CATILSGRDEQFF. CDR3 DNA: TGTGCCACCATTTTGTCGGGGCGGGATGAGCAGTTCTTC.

The CDR3 DNA reads TGTGCCAGCAGTTTAGGGGTCGGGGGGAGGACAGATACGCAGTATTTT. Protein: CASSLGVGGRTDTQYF. The V call is TRBV28, the J call TRBJ2-3; 7 bases are shared with TRBD2. V shed 2 bases and J 3 bases; nucleotides not matched to a gene: 8. CDR3 length: 16 amino acids. Germline V gene sequence: CDR1 MDHEN, CDR2 SYDVKM.

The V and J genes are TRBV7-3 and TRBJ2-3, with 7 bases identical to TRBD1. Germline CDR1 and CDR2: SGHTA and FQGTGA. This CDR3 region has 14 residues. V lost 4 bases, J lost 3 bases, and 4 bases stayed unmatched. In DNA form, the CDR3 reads TGTGCCAGCAGCTCCCCACAGGGGACAGATACGCAGTATTTT. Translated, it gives CASSSPQGTDTQYF. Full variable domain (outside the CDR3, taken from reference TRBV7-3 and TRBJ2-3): GAGVSQTPSNKVTEKGKYVELRCDPISGHTALYWYRQSLGQGPEFLIYFQGTGAADDSGLPNDRFFAVRPEGSVSTLKIQRTERGDSAVYLCASSSPQGTDTQYFGPGTRLTVL.

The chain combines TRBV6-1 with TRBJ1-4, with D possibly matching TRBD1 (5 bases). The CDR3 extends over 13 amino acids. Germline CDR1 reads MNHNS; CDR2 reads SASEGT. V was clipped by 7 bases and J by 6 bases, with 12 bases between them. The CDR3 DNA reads TGTGCCAGCACCCATAAAGGGGATGAAAAACTGTTTTTT. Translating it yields CASTHKGDEKLFF.

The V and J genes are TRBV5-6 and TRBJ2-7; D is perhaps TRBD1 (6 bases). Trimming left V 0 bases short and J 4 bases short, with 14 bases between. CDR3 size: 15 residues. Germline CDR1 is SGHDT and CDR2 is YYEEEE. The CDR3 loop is CASSLGSGAIYEQYF. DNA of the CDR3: TGTGCCAGCAGCTTGGGGTCAGGGGCTATTTACGAGCAGTACTTC.